This is a list of T cell receptor beta chains from one sample in a study of control samples from healthy donors and cancer patients. This table comes from immunoSEQ multiplex PCR, and its TCRdb copy is limited to in-frame clones, with some not included. This sample has about 75,000 clones, with roughly 94% found just once. The material sequenced was blood. The receptors originated from a woman between 35 and 50 years old in good health. Both conserved end residues are part of each CDR3. A D gene is named only where the DNA matches it firmly. Where a row states a size, it is once, few, many or the class of an expanded clone; other rows omit it.

TRBJ1-3 | TRBV15 | - | - | 16 | TGTGCCACCAGCAGAGATAACCCGTTCTCTGGAAACACCATATATTTT | CATSRDNPFSGNTIYF
TRBJ2-7 | TRBV10-2 | - | - | 13 | TGCGCCAGCAGTGAGTCGAAGGCTTACGAGCAGTACTTC | CASSESKAYEQYF
TRBJ1-5 | TRBV7-9 | once | TRBD1 | 15 | TGTGCCAGCAGCTTGACAGGGGCGAGCAATCAGCCCCAGCATTTT | CASSLTGASNQPQHF
TRBJ1-4 | TRBV28 | - | - | 16 | TGTGCCAGCAGTCAATACAGGGTTGGGATAGGTGAAAAACTGTTTTTT | CASSQYRVGIGEKLFF
TRBJ1-1 | TRBV19 | - | - | 14 | TGTGCCAGTAGTATCGGCTTCATGAACACTGAAGCTTTCTTT | CASSIGFMNTEAFF
TRBJ2-7 | TRBV10-3 | - | - | 11 | TGTGCCGCGACAAACTCCTACGAGCAGTACTTC | CAATNSYEQYF
TRBJ1-5 | TRBV29-1 | once | TRBD1 | 13 | TGCAGCGTAGGGACAGGGGCATATCAGCCCCAGCATTTT | CSVGTGAYQPQHF
TRBJ1-1 | TRBV30 | once | - | 12 | TGTGCCTGGAGTGTAAGTAACACTGAAGCTTTCTTT | CAWSVSNTEAFF
TRBJ1-4 | TRBV4-1 | - | TRBD1 | 16 | TGCGCCAGCAGCCTCTTTACCGGGACAGGAACCGAAAAACTGTTTTTT | CASSLFTGTGTEKLFF
TRBJ1-1 | TRBV5-6 | - | TRBD1 | 15 | TGTGCCAGCAGCAGTGAAGGACAGGGAGTTTCTGAAGCTTTCTTT | CASSSEGQGVSEAFF
TRBJ2-4 | TRBV2 | - | TRBD1 | 15 | TGTGCCAGCAGTGTCACAGGGGGCGGTATTGACATTCAGTACTTC | CASSVTGGGIDIQYF
TRBJ2-1 | TRBV11-3 | - | - | 12 | TGTGCCAGCAGCCTAGCCAGCGGCCCCCAGTTCTTC | CASSLASGPQFF
TRBJ1-1 | TRBV4-1 | - | - | 14 | TGCGCCAGCAGCCAAGTAATCCTGAACACTGAAGCTTTCTTT | CASSQVILNTEAFF
TRBJ1-3 | TRBV29-1 | - | - | 13 | TGCAGCGCCTCGCTGCCCTCTGGAAACACCATATATTTT | CSASLPSGNTIYF
TRBJ1-4 | TRBV7-2 | - | TRBD1 | 16 | TGTGCCAGCAGCGCGGGACAGCCTGCAACTAATGAAAAACTGTTTTTT | CASSAGQPATNEKLFF
TRBJ1-1 | TRBV6-5 | once | - | 14 | TGTGCCAGCAACAACCAGGGGATGGGAACTGAAGCTTTCTTT | CASNNQGMGTEAFF
TRBJ2-2 | TRBV5-3 | - | - | 17 | TGTGCCAGAAGCTTGGGTAGCGCCTGGGACCCGACCGGGGAGCTGTTTTTT | CARSLGSAWDPTGELFF
TRBJ1-2 | TRBV5-1 | - | TRBD1 | 15 | TGCGCCAGCAGCTTGGACGAGGGGGCGGCCTATGGCTACACCTTC | CASSLDEGAAYGYTF
TRBJ1-4 | TRBV18 | once | TRBD1 | 14 | TGTGCCAGCTCACCGGGACAGCCAAATGAAAAACTGTTTTTT | CASSPGQPNEKLFF
TRBJ1-2 | TRBV19 | - | - | 14 | TGTGCCAGTAGTATGGGCAGTACTAACTATGGCTACACCTTC | CASSMGSTNYGYTF
TRBJ1-4 | TRBV5-1 | - | - | 14 | TGCGCCAGCACCGGGGGGAGCCTGAATGAAAAACTGTTTTTT | CASTGGSLNEKLFF
TRBJ2-3 | TRBV6-6 | - | - | 11 | TGTGCCAGCAGTTACGTAGATACGCAGTATTTT | CASSYVDTQYF
TRBJ2-1 | TRBV27 | - | - | 16 | TGTGCCAGCAGTTTGAATGAGAATCTGATGTACAATGAGCAGTTCTTC | CASSLNENLMYNEQFF
TRBJ2-5 | TRBV28 | - | - | 14 | TGTGCCAGCAGTTCGAATAGGGTTAGCGAGACCCAGTACTTC | CASSSNRVSETQYF
TRBJ2-2 | TRBV2 | - | - | 14 | TGTGCCAGCAGTGCCCAGGGGGAGGCCGGGGAGCTGTTTTTT | CASSAQGEAGELFF
TRBJ2-3 | TRBV9 | - | - | 16 | TGTGCCAGCAGCGTAGGGCTATCTCCACCCACAGATACGCAGTATTTT | CASSVGLSPPTDTQYF
TRBJ1-6 | TRBV2 | once | - | 15 | TGTGCCAGCAGGGTGACAAAGGGGTATAATTCACCCCTCCACTTT | CASRVTKGYNSPLHF
TRBJ2-3 | TRBV6-4 | - | TRBD2 | 13 | TGTGCCAGCTCCGCGGGGGGTCGGGATACGCAGTATTTT | CASSAGGRDTQYF
TRBJ1-4 | TRBV7-9 | - | - | 14 | TGTGCCAGCAGACAAGGGTTTTCTAATGAAAAACTGTTTTTT | CASRQGFSNEKLFF
TRBJ1-2 | TRBV19 | - | - | 14 | TGTGCCAGTATTTTCAACAGGGACTCCTATGGCTACACCTTC | CASIFNRDSYGYTF
TRBJ2-1 | TRBV29-1 | - | TRBD2 | 15 | TGCAGCGTCCAAGGTACTAGCGGGAGCTACAATGAGCAGTTCTTC | CSVQGTSGSYNEQFF
TRBJ2-7 | TRBV5-1 | - | - | 17 | TGCGCCAGCAGCTTGGGGCGCGGAGGGGGGCCAGCGTACGAGCAGTACTTC | CASSLGRGGGPAYEQYF
TRBJ1-1 | TRBV4-3 | - | - | 14 | TGCGCCAGCAGCCAAGGCGCGGCTAACACTGAAGCTTTCTTT | CASSQGAANTEAFF
TRBJ2-3 | TRBV15 | - | - | 16 | TGTGCCACCAGCAGGGAGGCGCGGTTGTTCACAGATACGCAGTATTTT | CATSREARLFTDTQYF
TRBJ2-5 | TRBV20-1 | - | - | 14 | TGCAGTGCTAGTCCCGGGGTATTCGTGGAGACCCAGTACTTC | CSASPGVFVETQYF
TRBJ1-4 | TRBV27 | - | TRBD1 | 15 | TGTGCCAGCAGAATTGGGACAGGGGGGCATGAAAAACTGTTTTTT | CASRIGTGGHEKLFF
TRBJ2-1 | TRBV9 | - | TRBD2 | 13 | TGTGCCAGCAGGACTAGCGGGACGGGTGAGCAGTTCTTC | CASRTSGTGEQFF
TRBJ2-1 | TRBV20-1 | - | - | 14 | TGCAGTGCTAGTCTTGGCGGCTCCTACAATGAGCAGTTCTTC | CSASLGGSYNEQFF
TRBJ2-1 | TRBV29-1 | - | - | 11 | TGCAGCGTTGGGGAAGGCAATGAGCAGTTCTTC | CSVGEGNEQFF
TRBJ1-2 | TRBV11-2 | - | - | 15 | TGTGCCAGCAGCAGTCCGAAAGGTTATGACTATGGCTACACCTTC | CASSSPKGYDYGYTF
TRBJ1-3 | TRBV7-2 | - | - | 15 | TGTGCCAGCAGCTTAAGGGGAGGACCTGGAAACACCATATATTTT | CASSLRGGPGNTIYF
TRBJ2-5 | TRBV28 | - | TRBD2 | 16 | TGTGCCAGCAGTTTATGGTCTAGCGGGGGGGAAGAGACCCAGTACTTC | CASSLWSSGGEETQYF
TRBJ2-1 | TRBV10-1 | - | TRBD1 | 18 | TGCGCCAGCAGTGAGGGTTTTGGGACAGGGAAAACGTTCAATGAGCAGTTCTTC | CASSEGFGTGKTFNEQFF
TRBJ2-3 | TRBV30 | - | - | 15 | TGTGCCTGGAGTTATTGGGCCTTCAGCACAGATACGCAGTATTTT | CAWSYWAFSTDTQYF
TRBJ2-1 | TRBV19 | - | TRBD2 | 15 | TGTGCCAGTAGCTCCGGGACTAGTTACGGCGATGAGCAGTTCTTC | CASSSGTSYGDEQFF
TRBJ1-1 | TRBV10-3 | - | TRBD1 | 13 | TGTGCCAACTCGGACAGGGTGAACACTGAAGCTTTCTTT | CANSDRVNTEAFF
TRBJ2-7 | TRBV4-2 | few | TRBD2 | 16 | TGTGCCAGCAGCCAAGATGGGAGCGGGGTCTCCTACGAGCAGTACTTC | CASSQDGSGVSYEQYF
TRBJ1-5 | TRBV4-1 | - | - | 13 | TGCGCCAGCAGCCAAGTCCTAAGCGAACCCCAGCATTTT | CASSQVLSEPQHF
TRBJ1-6 | TRBV2 | - | - | 11 | TGTGCCAGCATTTATTCCTCACCCCTCCACTTT | CASIYSSPLHF
TRBJ1-1 | TRBV19 | - | - | 13 | TGTGCCAGTAGTATCGTCGCGAACACTGAAGCTTTCTTT | CASSIVANTEAFF
TRBJ2-1 | TRBV30 | - | TRBD2 | 17 | TGTGCCTGGAGGACTAGCACGGGCGGGAGCTCCTACAATGAGCAGTTCTTC | CAWRTSTGGSSYNEQFF
TRBJ2-7 | TRBV5-6 | - | - | 14 | TGTGCCAGCAGCTTATTTTGGCGGGGCTACGAGCAGTACTTC | CASSLFWRGYEQYF
TRBJ1-4 | TRBV24-1 | - | TRBD1 | 15 | TGTGCCACCAGTGACACAGGGGGCACTAATGAAAAACTGTTTTTT | CATSDTGGTNEKLFF
TRBJ1-5 | TRBV18 | - | TRBD1 | 16 | TGTGCCAGCTCGTGGAAAGGCGGGACAGGGGATCAGCCCCAGCATTTT | CASSWKGGTGDQPQHF
TRBJ2-5 | TRBV12-3/TRBV12-4 | - | - | 13 | TGTGCCAGCAGCCCGAGCTCTCAAGAGACCCAGTACTTC | CASSPSSQETQYF